This T cell receptor beta chain was identified during a study of tumor T cells in aggressive B-cell lymphoma. Assay: immunoSEQ multiplex PCR; the TCRdb copy retains only in-frame clones and omits some. The data show around 4,200 clones, about four fifths seen once. Germline assignment: CDR1 MDHEN and CDR2 SYDVKM. The CDR3 is 12 residues long. V was trimmed by 8 bases and J by 3 bases, leaving 8 bases between them. This receptor was taken from an adult with diffuse large B cell lymphoma. Sequencing was performed on tumor tissue. This sequence joins TRBV28 and TRBJ2-1; no firm D call. The CDR3 region is CASASNYNEQFF. Written as DNA, the CDR3 is TGTGCCAGCGCGAGTAACTACAATGAGCAGTTCTTC.